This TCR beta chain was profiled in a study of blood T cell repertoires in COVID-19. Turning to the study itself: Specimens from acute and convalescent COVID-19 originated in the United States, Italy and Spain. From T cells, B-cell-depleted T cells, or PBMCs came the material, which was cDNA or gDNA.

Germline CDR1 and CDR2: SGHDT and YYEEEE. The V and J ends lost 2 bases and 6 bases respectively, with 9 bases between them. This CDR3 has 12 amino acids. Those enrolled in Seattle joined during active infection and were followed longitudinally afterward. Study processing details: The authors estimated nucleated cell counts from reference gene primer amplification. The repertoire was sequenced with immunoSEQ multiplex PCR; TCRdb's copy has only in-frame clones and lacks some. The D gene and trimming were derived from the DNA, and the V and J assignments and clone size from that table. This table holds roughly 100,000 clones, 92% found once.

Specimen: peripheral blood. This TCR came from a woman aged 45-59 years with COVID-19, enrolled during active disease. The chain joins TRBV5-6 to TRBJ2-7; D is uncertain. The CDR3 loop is CASSFGSLEQYF. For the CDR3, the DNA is TGTGCCAGCAGCTTTGGCAGTCTCGAGCAGTACTTC.